The T cell receptor beta chain under discussion was sequenced for a study of blood T cell repertoires in COVID-19. In the study overall: Researchers got acute and convalescent COVID-19 samples from the United States, Italy and Spain. Sample material is recorded as cDNA or gDNA derived from T cells, B-cell-depleted T cells, or PBMCs.

Looked up from germline, CDR1 is LGHDT and CDR2 is YNNKEL (reference sequence). The CDR3 loop spans 12 amino acids. Trimming removed 5 bases from V and 4 bases from J, with 8 bases in between. Authors' methods: Reference gene primer amplification yielded estimated nucleated cell counts. Libraries were prepared by immunoSEQ multiplex PCR; TCRdb keeps only in-frame clonotypes and omits some of them. D and trimming come from the DNA, and the V and J calls and clone size come from that table. Seen here are 120,000 to 150,000 clones, around 90% observed once, and the top ten hold nearly 0.95%. Sequencing used peripheral blood. The receptor comes from a woman in her forties or fifties with acute or convalescent COVID-19. The gene calls are TRBV3-1 (or the pseudogene TRBV3-2) and TRBJ1-1; D uncertain. The CDR3 loop is CASSSRATEAFF. DNA for the CDR3: TGTGCCAGCAGCTCCCGAGCCACTGAAGCTTTCTTT.